The rows below give T cell receptor beta chains drawn from one sample of a study of cytomegalovirus exposure and HLA in healthy donors. Clones were read by immunoSEQ multiplex PCR, and TCRdb kept only the in-frame ones, dropping some. The sample includes roughly 180,000 clones, about three quarters of them seen just once. Sequencing was carried out using PBMCs. The receptors were gathered from a female donor in good health and CMV-seronegative. The CDR3 runs from the conserved cysteine through the conserved F or W. The D gene is left open where the match is weak. Where a row states a size, it is once, few, many or the class of an expanded clone; other rows omit it.

clone_size j_call v_call d_call cdr3_nt cdr3_aa
. TRBJ1-1 TRBV7-9 . TGTGCCAGCAGCTCAAGCCCGACAGCCTACACTGAAGCTTTCTTT CASSSSPTAYTEAFF
. TRBJ1-4 TRBV29-1 . TGCAGCGTTCGGACATCCGGACGTGAAAAACTGTTTTTT CSVRTSGREKLFF
. TRBJ1-1 TRBV6-6 . TGTGCCAGCAGTTACAAAACGACAGTTTTGAACACTGAAGCTTTCTTT CASSYKTTVLNTEAFF
. TRBJ1-3 TRBV7-9 . TGTGCCAGCAGCTTAGGAGGGTTCGGAAACACCATATATTTT CASSLGGFGNTIYF
few TRBJ1-4 TRBV9 . TGTGCCAGCAGCGCCCATCTCTCGACAGGAATTAATGAAAAACTGTTTTTT CASSAHLSTGINEKLFF
. TRBJ1-4 TRBV6-6 . TGTGCCAGCAGTCTCCGGGGGGGCAGAGAAAAACTGTTTTTT CASSLRGGREKLFF
. TRBJ1-5 TRBV29-1 . TGCAGCGTTGAAGCTTGGGGCGCGCTCAGGCCCCAGCATTTT CSVEAWGALRPQHF
. TRBJ2-5 TRBV21-1 . TGTGCCAGCAGCAGGAGGACAGGGAAAGAGACCCAGTACTTC CASSRRTGKETQYF
. TRBJ1-3 TRBV18 TRBD1 TGTGCCAGCTCACCACGGACAGGGCAAGGAAACACCATATATTTT CASSPRTGQGNTIYF
. TRBJ1-2 TRBV7-2 . TGTGCCAGCAGCTTAGCAGACAGGATTCGGGCCTATGGCTACACCTTC CASSLADRIRAYGYTF
. TRBJ2-3 TRBV7-6 . TGTGCCAGCAGCGCCACCGGGAGCAGGGATACGCAGTATTTT CASSATGSRDTQYF
. TRBJ1-3 TRBV28 TRBD1 TGTGCCAGCACCCTAACAGGGGATGGTGGAAACACCATATATTTT CASTLTGDGGNTIYF
once TRBJ1-1 TRBV10-3 . TGTGCCATCAGTGGAAAGACGACAGGGAACACTGAAGCTTTCTTT CAISGKTTGNTEAFF
. TRBJ2-3 TRBV4-3 . TGCGCCAGCAGCCAAGACGCGGTTGTGACAGATACGCAGTATTTT CASSQDAVVTDTQYF
. TRBJ1-5 TRBV5-1 . TGCGCCAGCACCGCGAGGGGGTACGGGTCTGGCAATCAGCCCCAGCATTTT CASTARGYGSGNQPQHF
. TRBJ1-1 TRBV5-4 TRBD1 TGTGCCAGCAGCTCGTACAGGGGGCAGGTAGCTTTCTTT CASSSYRGQVAFF
. TRBJ2-2 TRBV7-3 . TGTGCCAGCAGGGGCGAGAACACCGGGGAGCTGTTTTTT CASRGENTGELFF
. TRBJ1-4 TRBV28 TRBD1 TGTGCCAGCAGTCAGGACAGGGGGAGACTGTTTTTT CASSQDRGRLFF
few TRBJ2-6 TRBV6-5 . TGTGCCAGCAGTTACGGAGCGGGTTCTGGGGCCAACGTCCTGACTTTC CASSYGAGSGANVLTF
. TRBJ2-3 TRBV9 TRBD2 TGTGCCAGCAGCGCCCTACCGGGACTAGGCACAGATACGCAGTATTTT CASSALPGLGTDTQYF
. TRBJ2-3 TRBV4-1 TRBD1 TGCGCCAGCAGCCTGCCCGGGACAGGCGGCACAGATACGCAGTATTTT CASSLPGTGGTDTQYF
. TRBJ1-1 TRBV30 . TGTGCCTGCGGAGGTCAAAACACTGAAGCTTTCTTT CACGGQNTEAFF
few TRBJ1-5 TRBV7-8 TRBD1 TGTGCCAGCAGCGCCGGGACAGAATATAGCAATCAGCCCCAGCATTTT CASSAGTEYSNQPQHF
. TRBJ1-6 TRBV6-1 . TGTGCCAGCAGTGCCTCGTTAGCCTCCTATAATTCACCCCTCCACTTT CASSASLASYNSPLHF